This T cell receptor (beta chain) was sequenced for a study of T cell responses to AZD1222 COVID-19 vaccine. On this clone: The antigen is not known.

Produced via immunoSEQ multiplex PCR; TCRdb's table is partial and in-frame only. In the table there are 70,000 to 95,000 clones, 85% to 90% of which are singletons. Points from the study as a whole: Recipients of two AZD1222 doses showed rising Spike-specific TCR breadth and depth.

V lost 4 bases and J lost 4, with 12 bases in between. Germline CDR1 reads SGHDT; CDR2 reads YYEEEE. This CDR3 spans 14 amino acids. The sample was peripheral blood, taken on day 0 of MenACWY control vaccination. The V and J genes are TRBV5-6 and TRBJ1-5; maybe TRBD1 (6 bases). The TCR originated in an adult in good health. The CDR3 loop reads CASSPTGANQPQHF. In DNA form, the CDR3 reads TGTGCCAGCAGCCCCACGGGGGCGAATCAGCCCCAGCATTTT.